This T cell receptor (beta chain) comes out of a study of beta chain features in type 1 diabetes. Whole-study findings and limits: Fewer junction insertions and more nucleotide deletions appeared in type 1 diabetes patients.

About this clone itself: What it binds is not known.

The V end was cut by 3 bases, the J end by 0 bases, with 7 bases between. The CDR3 is 14 residues long. Germline lookup yields CDR1 SGHDT and CDR2 YYEEEE. Using CD45RO/CCR7/CD25/CD127/CD95/CD27, CD4+ naive, central memory, regulatory and stem cell-like memory cells were sorted. Sorted populations all exceeded 95% purity. Sequenced material consisted of expressed TCRB transcripts (all of the isolated RNA was reverse transcribed). The assay was immunoSEQ multiplex PCR, and TCRdb's table has in-frame clones only and misses some. This sample yields about 260,000 clones, of which around 65% are seen a single time; about 0.051% belongs to the top ten.

Sequenced: naive CD4+ T cells from blood. The receptor was isolated from a man younger than 45 in good health. V is TRBV5-6 and J is TRBJ2-4, with D uncertain. Written as DNA, the CDR3 is TGTGCCAGCAGCTGGACGGGAGCCAAAAACATTCAGTACTTC. This translates into CASSWTGAKNIQYF.